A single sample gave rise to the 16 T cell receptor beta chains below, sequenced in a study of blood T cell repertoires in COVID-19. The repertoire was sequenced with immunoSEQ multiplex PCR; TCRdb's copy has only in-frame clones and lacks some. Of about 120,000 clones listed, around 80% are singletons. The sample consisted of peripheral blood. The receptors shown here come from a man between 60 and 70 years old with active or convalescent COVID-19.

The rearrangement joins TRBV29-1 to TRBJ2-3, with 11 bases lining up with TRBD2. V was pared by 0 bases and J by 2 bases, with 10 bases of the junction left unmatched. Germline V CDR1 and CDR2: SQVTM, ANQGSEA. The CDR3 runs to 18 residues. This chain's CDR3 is CSVEETSGRGGSTDTQYF. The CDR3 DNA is TGCAGCGTTGAAGAAACTAGCGGGAGAGGTGGGTCCACAGATACGCAGTATTTT.

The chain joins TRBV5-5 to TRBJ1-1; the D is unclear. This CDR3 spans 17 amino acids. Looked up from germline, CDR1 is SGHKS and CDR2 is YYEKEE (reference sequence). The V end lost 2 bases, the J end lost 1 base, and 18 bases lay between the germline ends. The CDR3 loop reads CASSFPAPSAGNTEAFF. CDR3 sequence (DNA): TGTGCCAGCAGCTTTCCCGCCCCATCAGCGGGGAACACTGAAGCTTTCTTT.

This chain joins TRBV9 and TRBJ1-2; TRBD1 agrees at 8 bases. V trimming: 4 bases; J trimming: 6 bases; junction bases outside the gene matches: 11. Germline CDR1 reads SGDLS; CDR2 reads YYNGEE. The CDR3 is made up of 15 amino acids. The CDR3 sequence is CASSPTGDRSDGYTF. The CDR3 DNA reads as TGTGCCAGCAGCCCAACCGGGGACAGGTCCGATGGCTACACCTTC. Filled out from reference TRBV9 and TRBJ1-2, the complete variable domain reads DSGVTQTPKHLITATGQRVTLRCSPRSGDLSVYWYQQSLDQGLQFLIQYYNGEERAKGNILERFSAQQFPDLHSELNLSSLELGDSALYFCASSPTGDRSDGYTFGSGTRLTVV.

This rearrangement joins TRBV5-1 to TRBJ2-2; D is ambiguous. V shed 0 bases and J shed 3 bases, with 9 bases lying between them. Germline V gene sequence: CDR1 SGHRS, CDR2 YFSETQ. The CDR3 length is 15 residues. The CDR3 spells CASSLVQADTGELFF. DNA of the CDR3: TGCGCCAGCAGCTTGGTTCAGGCTGACACCGGGGAGCTGTTTTTT.

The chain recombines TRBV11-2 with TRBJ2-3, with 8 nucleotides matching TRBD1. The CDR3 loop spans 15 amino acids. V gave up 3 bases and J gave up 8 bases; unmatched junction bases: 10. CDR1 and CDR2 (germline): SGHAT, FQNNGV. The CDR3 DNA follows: TGTGCCAGCAGCTTGGCAGGGGGCAAGAAGGGTACGCAGTATTTT. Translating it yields CASSLAGGKKGTQYF. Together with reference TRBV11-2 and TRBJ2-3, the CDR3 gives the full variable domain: EAGVAQSPRYKIIEKRQSVAFWCNPISGHATLYWYQQILGQGPKLLIQFQNNGVVDDSQLPKDRFSAERLKGVDSTLKIQPAKLEDSAVYLCASSLAGGKKGTQYFGPGTRLTVL.

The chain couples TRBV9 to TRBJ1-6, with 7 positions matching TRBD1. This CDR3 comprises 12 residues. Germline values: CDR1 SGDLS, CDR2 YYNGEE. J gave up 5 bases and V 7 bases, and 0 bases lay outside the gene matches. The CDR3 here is CASQGDNSPLHF. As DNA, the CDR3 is TGTGCCAGCCAGGGGGATAATTCACCCCTCCACTTT.

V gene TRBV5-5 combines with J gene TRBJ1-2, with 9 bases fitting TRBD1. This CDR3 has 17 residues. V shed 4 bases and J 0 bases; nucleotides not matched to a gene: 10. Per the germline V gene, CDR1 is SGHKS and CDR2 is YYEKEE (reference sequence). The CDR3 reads CASSLRAGTGSNYGYTF. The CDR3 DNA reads TGTGCCAGCAGCCTCAGGGCCGGGACAGGGTCTAACTATGGCTACACCTTC.

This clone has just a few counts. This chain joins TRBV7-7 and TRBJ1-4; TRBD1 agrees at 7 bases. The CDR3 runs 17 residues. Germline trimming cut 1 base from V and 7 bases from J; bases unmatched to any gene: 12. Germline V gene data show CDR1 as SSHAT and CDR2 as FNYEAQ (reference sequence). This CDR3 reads CASSLGRGRQGGEKLFF. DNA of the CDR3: TGTGCCAGCAGCTTAGGGAGAGGACGACAGGGAGGTGAAAAACTGTTTTTT.

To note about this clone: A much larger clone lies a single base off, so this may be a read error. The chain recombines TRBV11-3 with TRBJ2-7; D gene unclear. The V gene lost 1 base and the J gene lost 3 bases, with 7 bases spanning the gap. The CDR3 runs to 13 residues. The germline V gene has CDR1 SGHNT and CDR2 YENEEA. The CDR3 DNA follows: TGTGCCAGCAGCTTAGGCAGGTACTACGAGCAGTACTTC. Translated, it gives CASSLGRYYEQYF. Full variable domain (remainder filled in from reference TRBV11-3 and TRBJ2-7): EAGVVQSPRYKIIEKKQPVAFWCNPISGHNTLYWYLQNLGQGPELLIRYENEEAVDDSQLPKDRFSAERLKGVDSTLKIQPAELGDSAVYLCASSLGRYYEQYFGPGTRLTVT.

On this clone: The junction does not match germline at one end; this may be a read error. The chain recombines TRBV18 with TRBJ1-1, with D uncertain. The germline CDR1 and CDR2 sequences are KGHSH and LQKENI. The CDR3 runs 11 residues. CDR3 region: CASSPENGLMF. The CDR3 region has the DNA TGTGCCAGCTCCCCCGAGAATGGGCTCATGTTT.

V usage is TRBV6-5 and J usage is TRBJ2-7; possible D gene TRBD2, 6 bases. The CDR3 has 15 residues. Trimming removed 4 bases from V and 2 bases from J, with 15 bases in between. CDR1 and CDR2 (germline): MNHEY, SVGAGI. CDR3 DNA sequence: TGTGCCAGCAGTTTAATCGGGAGTCCCACCTACGAGCAGTACTTC. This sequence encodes CASSLIGSPTYEQYF.

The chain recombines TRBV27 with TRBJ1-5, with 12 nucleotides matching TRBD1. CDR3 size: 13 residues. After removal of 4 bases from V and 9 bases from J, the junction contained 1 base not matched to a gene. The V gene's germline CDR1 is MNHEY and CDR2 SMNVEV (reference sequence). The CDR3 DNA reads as TGTGCCAGCAGTTGGGACAGGGGGCGGCCCCAGCATTTT. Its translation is CASSWDRGRPQHF.

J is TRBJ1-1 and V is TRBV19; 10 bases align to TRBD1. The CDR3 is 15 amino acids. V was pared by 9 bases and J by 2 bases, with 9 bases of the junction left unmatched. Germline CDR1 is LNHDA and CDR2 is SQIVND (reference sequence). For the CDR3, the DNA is TGTGCCAGCAACCGGGACAGGGGACGAAACACTGAAGCTTTCTTT. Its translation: CASNRDRGRNTEAFF.

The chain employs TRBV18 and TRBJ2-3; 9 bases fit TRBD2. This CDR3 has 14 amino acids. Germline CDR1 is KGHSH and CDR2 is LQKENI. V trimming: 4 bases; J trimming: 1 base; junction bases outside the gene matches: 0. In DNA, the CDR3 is TGTGCCAGCTCACTAGCGGGGGGCACAGATACGCAGTATTTT. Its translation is CASSLAGGTDTQYF.

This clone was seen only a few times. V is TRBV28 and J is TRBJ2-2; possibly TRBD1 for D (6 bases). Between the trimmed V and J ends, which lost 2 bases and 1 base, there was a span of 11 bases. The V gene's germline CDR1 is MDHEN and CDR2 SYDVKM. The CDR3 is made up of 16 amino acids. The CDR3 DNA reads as TGTGCCAGCAGTTTACTAGGGACACAGAACACCGGGGAGCTGTTTTTT. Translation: CASSLLGTQNTGELFF. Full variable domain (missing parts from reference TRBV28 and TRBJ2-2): DVKVTQSSRYLVKRTGEKVFLECVQDMDHENMFWYRQDPGLGLRLIYFSYDVKMKEKGDIPEGYSVSREKKERFSLILESASTNQTSMYLCASSLLGTQNTGELFFGEGSRLTVL.

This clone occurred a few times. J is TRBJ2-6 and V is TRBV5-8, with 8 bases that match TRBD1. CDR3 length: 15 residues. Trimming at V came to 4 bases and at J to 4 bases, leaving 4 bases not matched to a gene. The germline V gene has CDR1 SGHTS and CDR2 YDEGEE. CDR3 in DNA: TGTGCCAGCAGCCGGACAGGGTTCGGGGCCAACGTCCTGACTTTC. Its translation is CASSRTGFGANVLTF. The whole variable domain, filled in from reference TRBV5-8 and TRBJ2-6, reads EAGVTQSPTHLIKTRGQQATLRCSPISGHTSVYWYQQALGLGLQFLLWYDEGEERNRGNFPPRFSGRQFPNYSSELNVNALELEDSALYLCASSRTGFGANVLTFGAGSRLTVL.